This T cell receptor (beta chain) stems from a study of siplizumab effects on memory and regulatory T cells. General study points: In unstimulated cells, naive T cells appeared more diverse than memory T cells and seemed major alloresponse contributors.

Comments on this clone: Its cognate antigen is unknown.

From germline, CDR1 is SEHNR and CDR2 FQNEAQ (reference sequence). Trimming at V came to 4 bases and at J to 6 bases, leaving 8 bases not matched to a gene. This CDR3 comprises 15 residues. Measured with immunoSEQ multiplex PCR; TCRdb has only the in-frame clones, and not every one. The sample holds about 82,000 clones; approximately 90% are singletons and the top ten take 1.5%. The chain links TRBV7-9 to TRBJ1-2; 10 bases align to TRBD1. Sequencing was performed on Tregs sorted from blood. This TCR derives from a human donor in good health. The CDR3 region is CASSSTGQGNNGYTF. In nucleotides, the CDR3 is TGTGCCAGCAGCTCGACGGGACAGGGGAACAATGGCTACACCTTC.